Shown below are 28 T cell receptor beta chains from a single sample sequenced in a study of beta chain features in type 1 diabetes. The entirety of the isolated RNA underwent reverse transcription, so expressed TCRB transcripts were sequenced. Using immunoSEQ multiplex PCR, the repertoire was profiled, and TCRdb retains in-frame clones only, with some absent. The profile shows almost 250,000 clones, 13% to 15% of them singletons. The sequencing input was naive CD4+ T cells from blood. The receptors were gathered from a woman between 40 and 50 years old in good health.

The J gene is TRBJ2-1, the V gene TRBV10-3; D uncertain. This CDR3 is 13 amino acids long. Germline CDR1 is ENHRY and CDR2 is SYGVKD. V lost 6 bases and J 4 bases, leaving 10 bases between the germline ends. CDR3 in amino acids: CAISQRPYNEQFF. Written as DNA, the CDR3 is TGTGCCATCAGCCAGCGTCCTTACAATGAGCAGTTCTTC.

The CDR3 region has the DNA TGCAGCGTTGGGACAGGGGGCCACAATGAGCAGTTCTTC. This gives the protein CSVGTGGHNEQFF. J is TRBJ2-1 and V is TRBV29-1, with TRBD1 matching over 11 bases. Trimming took 4 bases from V and 5 from J; bases not matched to a gene: 1. The CDR3 is 13 amino acids. CDR1 and CDR2 (germline): SQVTM, ANQGSEA.

This clone occurred a few times. V is TRBV7-6 and J is TRBJ1-6; possible D gene TRBD1, 6 bases. The CDR3 totals 13 residues. V dropped 3 bases and J dropped 9 bases, with 9 bases sitting between them. Germline V gene sequence: CDR1 SGHVS, CDR2 FNYEAQ. The CDR3 region is CASSLNRASPLHF. In DNA, the CDR3 is TGTGCCAGCAGCTTGAACAGGGCTTCACCCCTCCACTTT.

In this sample, this clone turned up a few times. V usage is TRBV6-6 and J usage is TRBJ1-4, with D perhaps TRBD1 (6 bases). Germline V CDR1 and CDR2: MNHNY, SVGAGI (reference sequence). Deletions cut 5 bases from V and 8 bases from J, with 15 bases between. This CDR3 is built from 14 residues. The CDR3 region is CASSNDRRGEKLFF. The CDR3 DNA reads as TGTGCCAGCAGTAACGACAGGCGTGGGGAAAAACTGTTTTTT.

This clone was detected a few times. This sequence joins TRBV7-2 and TRBJ2-1; D is ambiguous. Germline assignment: CDR1 SGHTA and CDR2 FQGNSA. Trimming stripped 4 bases from V and 0 bases from J, with 16 bases between. The CDR3 is 17 residues long. This chain's CDR3 is CASSSTGSWSSYNEQFF. DNA of the CDR3: TGTGCCAGCAGCTCCACGGGTAGCTGGAGCTCCTACAATGAGCAGTTCTTC.

This clone was picked up a small number of times. The CDR3 sequence: CASSPVGSGADTQYF. CDR3 nucleotide sequence: TGCGCCAGCAGCCCGGTTGGTAGCGGGGCGGATACGCAGTATTTT. The V gene is TRBV5-1, the J gene TRBJ2-3, with 8 nucleotides matching TRBD2. Germline values: CDR1 SGHRS, CDR2 YFSETQ. Losses at the gene ends were 4 bases for V and 6 bases for J; bases not matched to a gene: 10. The CDR3 covers 15 residues.

A few counts support this clone. The chain employs TRBV7-6 and TRBJ1-1; D remains ambiguous. Trimming stripped 1 base from V and 1 base from J, with 7 bases between. The germline CDR1 and CDR2 sequences are SGHVS and FNYEAQ. The CDR3 runs 14 residues. The CDR3 DNA is TGTGCCAGCAGCTTAGGACAAACGAACACTGAAGCTTTCTTT. It encodes CASSLGQTNTEAFF. The whole variable domain, remainder taken from reference TRBV7-6 and TRBJ1-1, is GAGVSQSPRYKVTKRGQDVALRCDPISGHVSLYWYRQALGQGPEFLTYFNYEAQQDKSGLPNDRFSAERPEGSISTLTIQRTEQRDSAMYRCASSLGQTNTEAFFGQGTRLTVV.

This rearrangement joins TRBV13 to TRBJ2-7, with 13 bases identical to TRBD2. Germline V gene sequence: CDR1 PRHDT, CDR2 FYEKMQ (reference sequence). V trimming: 5 bases; J trimming: 3 bases; junction bases outside the gene matches: 10. This CDR3 contains 17 residues. The CDR3 DNA is TGTGCCAGCAGCGCGCCCGAGGGACTAGCGGGATTCTACGAGCAGTACTTC. It yields the protein CASSAPEGLAGFYEQYF.

This chain joins TRBV20-1 and TRBJ1-2; tentatively, D is TRBD1 (5 bases). With 2 bases removed from V and 6 bases from J, the gap between germline ends came to 7 bases. CDR1 and CDR2 (germline): DFQATT, SNEGSKA (reference sequence). The CDR3 is 11 amino acids. The CDR3 loop is CSARRGNGYTF. The CDR3 DNA sequence: TGCAGTGCTAGACGGGGGAATGGCTACACCTTC.

The CDR3 protein is CASSLVTGANEQYF. The DNA for the CDR3 is TGTGCCAGCAGCTTAGTAACAGGGGCCAACGAGCAGTACTTC. J is TRBJ2-7 and V is TRBV7-9; TRBD1 agrees at 7 bases. The CDR3 runs 14 residues. Trimming took 1 base from V and 5 from J; bases not matched to a gene: 5. The germline V gene has CDR1 SEHNR and CDR2 FQNEAQ (reference sequence).

This clone was counted only a few times. The CDR3 DNA is TGTGCCAGCAGCTGGGGTAGCGGGCCCTCCTACGAGCAGTACTTC. Amino acids: CASSWGSGPSYEQYF. The rearrangement uses TRBV7-7 and TRBJ2-7, with TRBD2 matching 7 bases. Per germline, CDR1 SSHAT and CDR2 FNYEAQ (reference sequence). After removal of 4 bases from V and 0 bases from J, the junction contained 6 bases not matched to a gene. The CDR3 runs 15 residues. Drawing the rest from reference TRBV7-7 and TRBJ2-7, the complete variable domain is GAGVSQSPRYKVTKRGQDVTLRCDPISSHATLYWYQQALGQGPEFLTYFNYEAQPDKSGLPSDRFSAERPEGSISTLTIQRTEQRDSAMYRCASSWGSGPSYEQYFGPGTRLTVT.

V is TRBV4-3 and J is TRBJ1-5, with 7 bases lining up with TRBD1. The V gene end was trimmed by 0 bases and the J gene end by 2 bases; junction bases not matched to a gene: 4. The germline CDR1 and CDR2 sequences are LGHNA and YSLEER. This CDR3 has 16 amino acids. The CDR3 sequence is CASSQDPGTGNQPQHF. CDR3 nucleotide sequence: TGCGCCAGCAGCCAAGATCCAGGGACAGGCAATCAGCCCCAGCATTTT.

This chain connects TRBV7-9 to TRBJ2-7; 7 bases agree with TRBD2. Germline CDR1 is SEHNR and CDR2 is FQNEAQ (reference sequence). Trimming took 5 bases from V and 3 from J; bases not matched to a gene: 7. This CDR3 has 14 amino acids. The CDR3 region is CASSQRGEHYEQYF. The CDR3 region has the DNA TGTGCCAGCAGCCAACGGGGGGAGCACTACGAGCAGTACTTC.

The V and J genes are TRBV27 and TRBJ2-2; 8 nucleotides match TRBD2. Unmatched junction bases numbered 6, after V lost 4 bases and J lost 5 bases. The V gene's germline CDR1 is MNHEY and CDR2 SMNVEV (reference sequence). This CDR3 region has 15 residues. CDR3 protein: CASSSGGAGTGELFF. CDR3 nucleotide sequence: TGTGCCAGCAGTTCCGGGGGGGCGGGGACCGGGGAGCTGTTTTTT.

In this sample, this clone turned up a few times. The chain carries TRBV7-2 and TRBJ2-7; TRBD2 is a possible D gene (5 bases). This CDR3 is built from 13 residues. V lost 5 bases to trimming and J lost 3 bases, with 11 bases between them. Germline loops: CDR1 SGHTA, CDR2 FQGNSA. The DNA for the CDR3 is TGTGCCAGCAGCCGATCCGGGATCTACGAGCAGTACTTC. Translation gives CASSRSGIYEQYF.

Only a few counts were recorded for this clone. This chain's CDR3 is CASSLAGTTGGEKLFF. The CDR3 DNA sequence: TGTGCCAGCAGCTTAGCCGGGACCACTGGGGGCGAAAAACTGTTTTTT. The chain carries TRBV7-2 and TRBJ1-4; D might be TRBD1 (6 bases). Germline V lookup: CDR1 SGHTA, CDR2 FQGNSA. CDR3 length: 16 amino acids. The V end was cut by 0 bases, the J end by 8 bases, with 16 bases between.

V usage is TRBV7-9 and J usage is TRBJ2-2; 8 bases map to TRBD1. The CDR3 loop spans 15 amino acids. CDR1 is SEHNR, CDR2 FQNEAQ, per germline (reference sequence). V lost 5 bases and J lost 5; bases outside the gene matches: 7. CDR3 coding DNA: TGTGCCAGCAGCGGCAGGGGGCCCGGAACCGGGGAGCTGTTTTTT. Encoded protein: CASSGRGPGTGELFF. The whole variable domain, filled in from reference TRBV7-9 and TRBJ2-2, reads DTGVSQNPRHKITKRGQNVTFRCDPISEHNRLYWYRQTLGQGPEFLTYFQNEAQLEKSRLLSDRFSAERPKGSFSTLEIQRTEQGDSAMYLCASSGRGPGTGELFFGEGSRLTVL.

The chain uses TRBV5-1 and TRBJ2-7; D perhaps matches TRBD1 (6 bases). Trimming removed 5 bases from V and 0 bases from J, with 12 bases in between. Germline CDR1 reads SGHRS; CDR2 reads YFSETQ. This CDR3 region has 14 residues. The CDR3 DNA reads TGCGCCAGCAGGACGGGGACACCCTCCTACGAGCAGTACTTC. Residues: CASRTGTPSYEQYF.

The rearrangement links TRBV7-2 to TRBJ1-2; D is undetermined. Trimming left V 3 bases short and J 4 bases short, with 9 bases between. Germline V CDR1 and CDR2: SGHTA, FQGNSA. There are 13 residues in the CDR3. Here the CDR3 DNA reads TGTGCCAGCAGCTTCCAACGGAGCTATGGCTACACCTTC. Its protein product is CASSFQRSYGYTF. Full variable domain (missing parts from reference TRBV7-2 and TRBJ1-2): GAGVSQSPSNKVTEKGKDVELRCDPISGHTALYWYRQSLGQGLEFLIYFQGNSAPDKSGLPSDRFSAERTGGSVSTLTIQRTQQEDSAVYLCASSFQRSYGYTFGSGTRLTVV.

The V and J genes are TRBV28 and TRBJ1-2; D call uncertain. Germline CDR1 is MDHEN and CDR2 is SYDVKM. The CDR3 runs to 14 residues. V was trimmed by 2 bases and J by 4 bases, leaving 11 bases between them. The CDR3 bases are TGTGCCAGCAGTTTAGACCGGGTCCCCTATGGCTACACCTTC. This codes for CASSLDRVPYGYTF.

A note on this clone: Other DNA sequences in this sample translate to the same CDR3. The chain combines TRBV6-5 with TRBJ2-7; D possibly corresponds to TRBD1 (5 bases). With 2 bases removed from V and 7 bases from J, the gap between germline ends came to 6 bases. Looked up from germline, CDR1 is MNHEY and CDR2 is SVGAGI. The CDR3 is 11 residues long. The CDR3 DNA is TGTGCCAGCAGTTACGGGGCGGAGCAGTACTTC. Amino acid sequence: CASSYGAEQYF.

The genes are TRBV2 and TRBJ2-5, with TRBD2 matching over 7 bases. The CDR3 is 13 amino acids. Germline CDR1 SNHLY, CDR2 FYNNEI. Trimming cost V 7 bases and J 5 bases; bases outside gene matches: 7. The CDR3 reads CASNAGVKETQYF. In DNA, the CDR3 is TGTGCCAGCAACGCGGGAGTCAAGGAGACCCAGTACTTC.

This chain joins TRBV6-1 and TRBJ2-7, with D unclear. Trimming removed 7 bases at V and 0 bases at J, with 13 bases between. This CDR3 contains 14 residues. Germline loops: CDR1 MNHNS, CDR2 SASEGT. CDR3 sequence reads: CASTPLEFSYEQYF. The CDR3 DNA is TGTGCCAGCACCCCTCTTGAGTTCTCCTACGAGCAGTACTTC.

This clone has more than one count but fewer than ten. The rearrangement joins TRBV18 to TRBJ2-1, with a possible D match to TRBD1 (5 bases). This CDR3 is 15 amino acids long. Looked up from germline, CDR1 is KGHSH and CDR2 is LQKENI. Between the trimmed V and J ends, which lost 3 bases and 9 bases, there was a span of 18 bases. CDR3 nucleotides: TGTGCCAGCTCACCCGTCCAGGGTAAGGCGAGTGAGCAGTTCTTC. Residues: CASSPVQGKASEQFF.

This clone was observed a handful of times. The rearrangement links TRBV7-2 to TRBJ1-5; possible D gene TRBD1, 6 bases. The CDR3 is 12 residues long. Trimming took off 7 bases at V and 5 bases at J, with 9 bases between the two ends. CDR1 and CDR2 from the germline V gene are SGHTA and FQGNSA. The CDR3, as DNA: TGTGCCAGCAATGACAGGTATCAGCCCCAGCATTTT. Its protein is CASNDRYQPQHF. Full variable domain (missing parts from reference TRBV7-2 and TRBJ1-5): GAGVSQSPSNKVTEKGKDVELRCDPISGHTALYWYRQSLGQGLEFLIYFQGNSAPDKSGLPSDRFSAERTGGSVSTLTIQRTQQEDSAVYLCASNDRYQPQHFGDGTRLSIL.

This clone was counted between two and nine times. The chain uses TRBV13 and TRBJ2-7; maybe TRBD2 (6 bases). CDR1 and CDR2 from the germline V gene are PRHDT and FYEKMQ (reference sequence). The ends were cut back, 5 bases at V and 6 bases at J, with 23 bases in the middle. The CDR3 totals 16 residues. CDR3 loop: CASSDPGEPRPVEQYF. The DNA of the CDR3 is TGTGCCAGCAGCGATCCGGGGGAGCCCCGTCCGGTCGAGCAGTACTTC. The variable domain in full, with the rest retrieved from reference TRBV13 and TRBJ2-7, is AAGVIQSPRHLIKEKRETATLKCYPIPRHDTVYWYQQGPGQDPQFLISFYEKMQSDKGSIPDRFSAQQFSDYHSELNMSSLELGDSALYFCASSDPGEPRPVEQYFGPGTRLTVT.

The V gene is TRBV2, the J gene TRBJ2-5; D remains unclear. Trimming shortened V by 2 bases and J by 1 base, and 11 bases separated the two germline ends. This CDR3 is 15 amino acids long. Germline assignment: CDR1 SNHLY and CDR2 FYNNEI. CDR3 in DNA: TGTGCCAGCAGTGAACGGAGCGTCATCCAAGAGACCCAGTACTTC. Residues: CASSERSVIQETQYF. The full variable domain, its missing parts supplied by reference TRBV2 and TRBJ2-5, is EPEVTQTPSHQVTQMGQEVILRCVPISNHLYFYWYRQILGQKVEFLVSFYNNEISEKSEIFDDQFSVERPDGSNFTLKIRSTKLEDSAMYFCASSERSVIQETQYFGPGTRLLVL.

The CDR3 DNA reads as TGTGCCACCAGAACTGATCGGCCTCTAGCGGGAGACACAGATACGCAGTATTTT. Protein product: CATRTDRPLAGDTDTQYF. The chain uses TRBV15 and TRBJ2-3, with 10 bases identical to TRBD2. Germline assignment: CDR1 LNHNV and CDR2 YYDKDF (reference sequence). CDR3 size: 18 residues. The trim removed 6 bases at V and 2 bases at J, leaving 14 bases unmatched.